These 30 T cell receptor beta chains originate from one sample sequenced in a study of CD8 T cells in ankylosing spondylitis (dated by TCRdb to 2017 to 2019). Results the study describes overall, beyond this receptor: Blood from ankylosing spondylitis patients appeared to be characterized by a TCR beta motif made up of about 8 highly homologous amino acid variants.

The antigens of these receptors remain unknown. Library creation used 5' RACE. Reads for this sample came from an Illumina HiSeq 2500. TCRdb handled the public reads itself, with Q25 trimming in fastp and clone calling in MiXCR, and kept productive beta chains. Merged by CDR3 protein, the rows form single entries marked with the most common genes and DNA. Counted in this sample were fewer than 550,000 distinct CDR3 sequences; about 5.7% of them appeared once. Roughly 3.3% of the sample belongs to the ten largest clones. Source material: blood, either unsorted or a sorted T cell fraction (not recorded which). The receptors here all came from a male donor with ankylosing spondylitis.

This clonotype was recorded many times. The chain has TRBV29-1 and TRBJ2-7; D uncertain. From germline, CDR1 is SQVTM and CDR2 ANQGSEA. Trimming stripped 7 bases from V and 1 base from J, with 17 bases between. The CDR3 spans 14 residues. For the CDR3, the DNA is TGCAGCGCAGCGAGTTCTCTTCTATCCTACGAGCAGTACTTC. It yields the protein CSAASSLLSYEQYF.

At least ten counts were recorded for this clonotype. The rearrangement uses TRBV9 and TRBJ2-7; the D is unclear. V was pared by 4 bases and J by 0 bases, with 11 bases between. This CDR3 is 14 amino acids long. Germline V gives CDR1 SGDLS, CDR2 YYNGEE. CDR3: CASSHGTDSYEQYF. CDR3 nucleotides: TGTGCCAGCAGCCATGGAACGGACTCCTACGAGCAGTACTTC.

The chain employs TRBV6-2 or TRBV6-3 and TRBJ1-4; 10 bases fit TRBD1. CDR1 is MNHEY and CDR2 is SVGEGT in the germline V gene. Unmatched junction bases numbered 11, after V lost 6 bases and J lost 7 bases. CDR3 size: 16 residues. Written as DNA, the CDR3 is TGTGCCAGCAGCCCCGACCTCGGGACAGGGGTTGAAAAACTGTTTTTT. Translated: CASSPDLGTGVEKLFF.

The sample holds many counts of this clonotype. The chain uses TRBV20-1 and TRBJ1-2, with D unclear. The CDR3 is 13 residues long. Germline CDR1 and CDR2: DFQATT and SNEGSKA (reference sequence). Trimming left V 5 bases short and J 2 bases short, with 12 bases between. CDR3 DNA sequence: TGCAGTGCTCACCCCCCGGGAAACTATGGCTACACCTTC. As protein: CSAHPPGNYGYTF.

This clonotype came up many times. The CDR3 DNA follows: TGTGCCAGCAGTTACTCGTCGTACGAGCGGAACACTGAAGCTTTCTTT. This encodes CASSYSSYERNTEAFF. V gene TRBV6-2 or TRBV6-3 combines with J gene TRBJ1-1; D remains unclear. Germline CDR1 reads MNHEY; CDR2 reads SVGEGT. This CDR3 comprises 16 residues. Trimming removed 0 bases at V and 1 base at J, with 12 bases between.

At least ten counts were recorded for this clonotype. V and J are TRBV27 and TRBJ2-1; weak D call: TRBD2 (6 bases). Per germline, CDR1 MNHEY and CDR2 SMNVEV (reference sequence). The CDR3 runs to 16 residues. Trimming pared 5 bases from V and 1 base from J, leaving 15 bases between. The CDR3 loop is CASSPIGAGSYNEQFF. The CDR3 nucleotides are TGTGCCAGCAGTCCTATAGGGGCGGGATCCTACAATGAGCAGTTCTTC.

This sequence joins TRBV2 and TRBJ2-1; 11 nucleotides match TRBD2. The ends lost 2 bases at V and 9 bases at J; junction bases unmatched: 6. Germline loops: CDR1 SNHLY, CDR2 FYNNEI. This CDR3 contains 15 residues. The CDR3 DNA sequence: TGTGCCAGCAGTGAACTGCCGACTAGCGGGGTTGAGCAGTTCTTC. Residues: CASSELPTSGVEQFF.

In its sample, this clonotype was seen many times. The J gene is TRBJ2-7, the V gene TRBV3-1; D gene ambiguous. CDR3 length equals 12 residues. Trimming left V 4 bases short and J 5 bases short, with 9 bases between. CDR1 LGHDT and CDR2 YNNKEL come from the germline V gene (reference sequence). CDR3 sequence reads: CASSPYGDEQYF. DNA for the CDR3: TGTGCCAGCAGCCCCTACGGCGACGAGCAGTACTTC.

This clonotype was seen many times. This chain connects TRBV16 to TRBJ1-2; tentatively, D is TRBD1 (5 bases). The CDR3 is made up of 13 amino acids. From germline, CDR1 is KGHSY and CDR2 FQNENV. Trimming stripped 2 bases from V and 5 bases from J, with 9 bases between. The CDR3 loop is CASSQGTDYGYTF. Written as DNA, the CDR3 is TGTGCCAGCAGCCAAGGGACGGATTATGGCTACACCTTC.

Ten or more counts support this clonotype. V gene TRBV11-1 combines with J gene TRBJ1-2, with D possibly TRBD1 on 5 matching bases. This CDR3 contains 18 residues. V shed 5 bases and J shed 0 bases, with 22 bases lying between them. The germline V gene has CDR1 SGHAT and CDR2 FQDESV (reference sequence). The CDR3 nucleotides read TGTGCCAGCAGCCAGAGCGGGGACGCCGCAATAACTAACTATGGCTACACCTTC. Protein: CASSQSGDAAITNYGYTF.

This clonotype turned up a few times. For the CDR3, the DNA is TGCAGCGTTAGTCCGCCAGGGGGAACAGATACGCAGTATTTT. It codes for CSVSPPGGTDTQYF. The chain joins TRBV29-1 to TRBJ2-3, with 7 bases aligning to TRBD1. CDR3 length: 14 amino acids. The germline V gene encodes CDR1 SQVTM and CDR2 ANQGSEA. V shed 5 bases and J 3 bases; nucleotides not matched to a gene: 8.

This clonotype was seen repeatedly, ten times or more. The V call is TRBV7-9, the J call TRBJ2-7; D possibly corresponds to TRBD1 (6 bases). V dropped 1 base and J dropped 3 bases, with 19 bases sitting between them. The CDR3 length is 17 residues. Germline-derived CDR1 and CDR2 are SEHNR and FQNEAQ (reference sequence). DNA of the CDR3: TGTGCCAGCAGCTTAGAACGAGGGACAACTAACCTCTACGAGCAGTACTTC. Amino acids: CASSLERGTTNLYEQYF.

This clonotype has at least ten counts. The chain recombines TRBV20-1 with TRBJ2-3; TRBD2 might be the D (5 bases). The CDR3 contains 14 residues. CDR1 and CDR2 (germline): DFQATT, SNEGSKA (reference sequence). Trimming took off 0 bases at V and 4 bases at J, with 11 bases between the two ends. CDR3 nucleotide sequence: TGCAGTGCTAGAGATAGGACTGGACCAGATACGCAGTATTTT. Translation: CSARDRTGPDTQYF.

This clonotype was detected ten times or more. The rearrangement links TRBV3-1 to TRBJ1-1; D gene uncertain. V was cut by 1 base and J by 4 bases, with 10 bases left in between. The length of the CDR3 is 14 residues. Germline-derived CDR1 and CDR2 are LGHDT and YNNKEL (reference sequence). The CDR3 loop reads CASSQGWAGTEAFF. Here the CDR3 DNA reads TGTGCCAGCAGCCAAGGATGGGCAGGCACTGAAGCTTTCTTT.

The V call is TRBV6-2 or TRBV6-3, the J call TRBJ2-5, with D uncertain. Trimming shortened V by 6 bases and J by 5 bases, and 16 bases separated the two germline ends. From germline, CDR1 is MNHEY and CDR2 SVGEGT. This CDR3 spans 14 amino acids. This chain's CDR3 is CASSYTDRRETQYF. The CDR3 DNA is TGTGCCAGCAGCTACACAGACCGCCGGGAGACCCAGTACTTC.

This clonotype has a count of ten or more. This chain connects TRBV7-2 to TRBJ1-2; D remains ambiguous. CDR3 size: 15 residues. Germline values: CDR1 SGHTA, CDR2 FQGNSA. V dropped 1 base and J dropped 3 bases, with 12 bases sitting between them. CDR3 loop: CASSLGPGSDYGYTF. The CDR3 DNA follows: TGTGCCAGCAGCTTAGGGCCGGGTTCCGACTATGGCTACACCTTC. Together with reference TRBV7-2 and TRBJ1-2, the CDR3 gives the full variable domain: GAGVSQSPSNKVTEKGKDVELRCDPISGHTALYWYRQSLGQGLEFLIYFQGNSAPDKSGLPSDRFSAERTGGSVSTLTIQRTQQEDSAVYLCASSLGPGSDYGYTFGSGTRLTVV.

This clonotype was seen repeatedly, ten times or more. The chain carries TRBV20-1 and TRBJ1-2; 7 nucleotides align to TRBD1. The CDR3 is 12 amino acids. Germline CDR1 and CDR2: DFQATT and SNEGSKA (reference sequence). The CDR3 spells CRGQGGYYGYTF. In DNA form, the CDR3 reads TGCAGGGGGCAAGGGGGCTACTATGGCTACACCTTC.

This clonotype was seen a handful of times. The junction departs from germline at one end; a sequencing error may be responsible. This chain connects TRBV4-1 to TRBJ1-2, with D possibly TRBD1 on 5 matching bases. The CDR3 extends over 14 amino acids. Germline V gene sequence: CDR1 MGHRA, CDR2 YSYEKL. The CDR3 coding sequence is TGCGCCAGCACCCAAGTAGGGACCACCGGGGGCTACACCTTC. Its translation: CASTQVGTTGGYTF.

The CDR3, as DNA: TGTGCCAGCTCACCGCGGGAGGTCACCGGGGAGCTGTTTTTT. This encodes CASSPREVTGELFF. V and J are TRBV18 and TRBJ2-2; 8 nucleotides align to TRBD2. CDR1 KGHSH and CDR2 LQKENI come from the germline V gene. The trim removed 3 bases at V and 4 bases at J, leaving 1 base unmatched. The CDR3 has 14 amino acids.

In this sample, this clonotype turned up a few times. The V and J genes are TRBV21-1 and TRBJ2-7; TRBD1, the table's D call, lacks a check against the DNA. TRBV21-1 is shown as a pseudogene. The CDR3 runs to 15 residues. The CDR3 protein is CASSKRGTGCGEQYF. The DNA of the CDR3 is TGTGCCAGCAGCAAAAGGGGGACAGGGTGTGGAGAGCAGTACTTC.

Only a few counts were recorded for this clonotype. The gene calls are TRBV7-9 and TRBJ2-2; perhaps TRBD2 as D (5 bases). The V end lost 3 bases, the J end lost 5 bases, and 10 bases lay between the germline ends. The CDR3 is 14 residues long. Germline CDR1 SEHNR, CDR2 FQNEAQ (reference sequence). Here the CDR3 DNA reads TGTGCCAGCAGCTTCGCGGGTACGACCGGGGAGCTGTTTTTT. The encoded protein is CASSFAGTTGELFF.

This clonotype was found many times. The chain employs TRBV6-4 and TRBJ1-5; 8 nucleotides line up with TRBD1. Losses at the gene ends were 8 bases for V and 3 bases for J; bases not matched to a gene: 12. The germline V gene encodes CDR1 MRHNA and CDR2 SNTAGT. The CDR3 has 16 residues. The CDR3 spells CASRSGQVGSNQPQHF. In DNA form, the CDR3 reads TGTGCCAGCCGCTCGGGACAGGTCGGGTCCAATCAGCCCCAGCATTTT.

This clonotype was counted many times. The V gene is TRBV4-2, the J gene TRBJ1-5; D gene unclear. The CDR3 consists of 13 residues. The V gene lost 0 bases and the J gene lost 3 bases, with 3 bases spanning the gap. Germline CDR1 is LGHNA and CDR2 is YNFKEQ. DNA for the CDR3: TGTGCCAGCAGCCAAGATAACAATCAGCCCCAGCATTTT. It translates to CASSQDNNQPQHF.

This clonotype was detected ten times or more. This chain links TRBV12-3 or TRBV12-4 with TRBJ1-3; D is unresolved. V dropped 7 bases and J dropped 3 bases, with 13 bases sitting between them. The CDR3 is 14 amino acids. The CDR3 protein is CASTQDGLGNTIYF. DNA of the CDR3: TGTGCCAGCACCCAGGACGGACTTGGAAACACCATATATTTT.

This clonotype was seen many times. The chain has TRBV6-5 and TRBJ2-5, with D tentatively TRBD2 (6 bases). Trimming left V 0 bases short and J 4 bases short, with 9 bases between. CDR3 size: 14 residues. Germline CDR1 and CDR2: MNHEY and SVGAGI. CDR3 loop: CASSYSTRLETQYF. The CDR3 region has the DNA TGTGCCAGCAGTTACTCGACTAGATTAGAGACCCAGTACTTC.

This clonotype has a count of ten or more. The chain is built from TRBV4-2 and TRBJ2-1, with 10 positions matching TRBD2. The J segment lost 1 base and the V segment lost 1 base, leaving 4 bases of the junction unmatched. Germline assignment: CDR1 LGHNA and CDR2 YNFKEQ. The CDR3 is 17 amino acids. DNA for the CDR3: TGTGCCAGCAGCCAAGCTAGCGGGAGTGCTTCCTACAATGAGCAGTTCTTC. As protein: CASSQASGSASYNEQFF.

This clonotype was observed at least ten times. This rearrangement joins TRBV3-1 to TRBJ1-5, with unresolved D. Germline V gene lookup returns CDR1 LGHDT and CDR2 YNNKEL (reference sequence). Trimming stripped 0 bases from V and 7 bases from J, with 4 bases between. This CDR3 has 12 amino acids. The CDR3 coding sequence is TGTGCCAGCAGCCAAGAGGGCCAGCCCCAGCATTTT. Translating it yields CASSQEGQPQHF.

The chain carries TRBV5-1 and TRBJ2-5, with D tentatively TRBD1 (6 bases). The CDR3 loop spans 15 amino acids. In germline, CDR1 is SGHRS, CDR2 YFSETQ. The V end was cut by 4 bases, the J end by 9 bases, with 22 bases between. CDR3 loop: CASSPRLSQKGAQYF. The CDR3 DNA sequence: TGCGCCAGCAGCCCCCGATTATCCCAAAAGGGGGCCCAGTACTTC.

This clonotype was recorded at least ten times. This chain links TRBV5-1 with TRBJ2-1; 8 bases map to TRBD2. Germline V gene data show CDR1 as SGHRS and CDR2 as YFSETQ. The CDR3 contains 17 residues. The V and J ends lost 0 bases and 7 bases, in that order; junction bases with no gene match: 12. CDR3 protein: CASSLEGRAGGQNEQFF. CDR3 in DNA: TGCGCCAGCAGCTTGGAAGGTCGGGCGGGGGGCCAGAATGAGCAGTTCTTC.

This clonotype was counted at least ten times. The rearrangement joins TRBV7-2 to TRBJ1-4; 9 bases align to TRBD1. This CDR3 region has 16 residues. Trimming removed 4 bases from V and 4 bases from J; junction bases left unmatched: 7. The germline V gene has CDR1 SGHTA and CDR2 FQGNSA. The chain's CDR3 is CASSYVGQGLNEKLFF. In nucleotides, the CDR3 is TGTGCCAGCAGCTACGTGGGACAGGGCCTTAATGAAAAACTGTTTTTT.